This entry is about one T cell receptor (beta chain). Using immunoSEQ multiplex PCR, the repertoire was profiled, and TCRdb retains in-frame clones only, with some absent. The table records roughly 77,000 clones, less than 90% of them present only once. Documented time point: pretreatment peripheral blood. All patients carried locally advanced or metastatic urothelial carcinoma. These data come from a study of PD-L1 blockade in urothelial cancer. Whole-study context: Patients with male sex and bladder-origin urothelial cancer accounted for about 85% of the roughly 30 enrolled. At 3 weeks after treatment start (second dose) and again at 6 weeks, blood was analyzed.

V was shortened by 0 bases and J by 0 bases, with 9 bases between the two germline ends. CDR1 and CDR2 (germline): SGHRS, YFSETQ. This CDR3 is 15 amino acids long. The chain is built from TRBV5-1 and TRBJ1-1; the D gene is possibly TRBD1 (6 bases). The sample here was PBMCs, taken around atezolizumab (anti-PD-L1) treatment. The receptor was derived from a woman between 65 and 79 years old with urothelial cancer. CDR3 coding DNA: TGCGCCAGCAGCTTGGCGGACAGCATGAACACTGAAGCTTTCTTT. It encodes CASSLADSMNTEAFF.